The next 27 T cell receptor beta chains were all read from a single sample in a study of a mutant IDH1 vaccine in newly diagnosed glioma (dated by TCRdb to about 2021). These receptors are not linked to any known antigen. The time point tag for this specimen amounts to: week 47, end of study. Each vaccine dose was 300 ug of a 20-mer mutant IDH1 peptide in Montanide, given subcutaneously with topical imiquimod. Receptors were amplified or captured by the immunoSEQ multiplex PCR assay. In TCRdb, the immuneACCESS table is reduced to in-frame sequences with V and J assigned. These tables do not hold every clone; where another copy was compared, an unresolved V gene accounts for under half, and the others remain unexplained. The sample contains fewer than 60,000 clones, about 65% of them found a single time. The top ten hold about 4.8% of the sample. The source material was peripheral blood mononuclear cells (PBMCs), sampled from a glioma patient whose treatment included an IDH1 peptide vaccine. The receptors were gathered from a man aged 35-49 years with glioma. Some clones in this sample may be carry-over from other donors' samples.

CDR3 nucleotides: TGTGCCAGCCCCCCGGAGACAGGGGGAATTACTGAAGCTTTCTTT. This sequence encodes CASPPETGGITEAFF. The V and J genes are TRBV6-6 and TRBJ1-1; TRBD1 matches at 9 bases. Trimming took 8 bases from V and 5 from J; bases not matched to a gene: 12. The CDR3 runs 15 residues. Germline V CDR1 and CDR2: MNHNY, SVGAGI (reference sequence).

The chain is built from TRBV5-1 and TRBJ1-1; TRBD1 aligns across 7 bases. The V segment lost 9 bases and the J segment 1 base; nucleotides outside the gene matches: 6. Per the germline V gene, CDR1 is SGHRS and CDR2 is YFSETQ. The CDR3 spans 13 residues. CDR3 sequence: CATRTGRNTEAFF. CDR3 sequence (DNA): TGCGCCACTCGGACAGGTCGGAACACTGAAGCTTTCTTT.

This clone was seen only a few times. The chain joins TRBV2 to TRBJ1-1; D is ambiguous. CDR1 and CDR2 (germline): SNHLY, FYNNEI. CDR3 size: 13 residues. Trimming stripped 6 bases from V and 2 bases from J, with 10 bases between. CDR3 bases: TGTGCCAGCAGCCTTGGTGGCAACACTGAAGCTTTCTTT. As protein: CASSLGGNTEAFF.

This chain links TRBV6-1 with TRBJ1-2, with 7 bases aligning to TRBD1. Trimming at V came to 6 bases and at J to 8 bases, leaving 9 bases not matched to a gene. Germline V gene lookup returns CDR1 MNHNS and CDR2 SASEGT. The CDR3 extends over 13 amino acids. The CDR3 protein is CASSPWTGLGYTF. CDR3 in DNA: TGTGCCAGCAGCCCTTGGACAGGCTTAGGCTACACCTTC.

The chain joins TRBV6-5 to TRBJ1-1, with D possibly being TRBD1 (5 bases). The CDR3 length is 14 residues. Germline CDR1 MNHEY, CDR2 SVGAGI. V lost 6 bases and J lost 8, with 19 bases in between. The CDR3 reads CASSHPRLAGEAFF. CDR3 in DNA: TGTGCCAGCAGCCACCCCCGGCTGGCAGGGGAAGCTTTCTTT.

V and J are TRBV5-5 and TRBJ2-7; D ambiguous. The V end was cut by 1 base, the J end by 2 bases, with 10 bases between. Looked up from germline, CDR1 is SGHKS and CDR2 is YYEKEE (reference sequence). This CDR3 is 14 amino acids long. CDR3 amino acids: CASSLNPDPYEQYF. For the CDR3, the DNA is TGTGCCAGCAGCTTGAATCCGGATCCCTACGAGCAGTACTTC.

The chain carries TRBV7-2 and TRBJ2-3; D is possibly TRBD1 (5 bases). The germline gives CDR1 SGHTA, CDR2 FQGNSA. The V end was cut by 2 bases, the J end by 0 bases, with 9 bases between. The CDR3 has 15 amino acids. CDR3 in DNA: TGTGCCAGCAGCTTAATGGGGCTCAGCACAGATACGCAGTATTTT. Translation: CASSLMGLSTDTQYF.

This clone was seen a single time. The chain couples TRBV4-3 to TRBJ2-5; a possible D gene is TRBD1 (5 bases). The J call may be wrong; the DNA end is better matched by TRBJ2-7. From germline, CDR1 is LGHNA and CDR2 YSLEER. The CDR3 extends over 16 amino acids. DNA of the CDR3: TGCGCCAGCAGCCAAGGTCCCGACAGAAATGCTTACGAGCAGTACTTC. It yields the protein CASSQGPDRNAYEQYF.

The CDR3 sequence is CASSAQGNTEAFF. CDR3 nucleotide sequence: TGTGCCAGCAGTGCCCAGGGGAACACTGAAGCTTTCTTT. This rearrangement joins TRBV6-6 to TRBJ1-1, with TRBD1 as a possible D gene (5 bases). The CDR3 spans 13 residues. Germline CDR1 MNHNY, CDR2 SVGAGI (reference sequence). V lost 5 bases and J lost 1, with 8 bases in between.

This clone was detected a few times. The chain is built from TRBV19 and TRBJ1-5, with 7 bases identical to TRBD1. The CDR3 has 16 amino acids. Trimming at V came to 4 bases and at J to 7 bases, leaving 13 bases not matched to a gene. The germline V gene encodes CDR1 LNHDA and CDR2 SQIVND (reference sequence). CDR3 amino acids: CASSTFRQGEGQPQHF. CDR3 DNA sequence: TGTGCCAGTAGTACCTTCCGACAGGGTGAGGGGCAGCCCCAGCATTTT.

The table lists this clone with a few counts. V and J are TRBV2 and TRBJ1-5, with D unresolved. The CDR3 length is 13 residues. The germline gives CDR1 SNHLY, CDR2 FYNNEI. Trimming took 4 bases from V and 3 from J, leaving 7 bases between them. CDR3 amino acids: CASSVAYNQPQHF. Written as DNA, the CDR3 is TGTGCCAGCAGTGTTGCTTACAATCAGCCCCAGCATTTT.

This clone was counted only a few times. The CDR3 DNA follows: TGTGCCAGCACCGCGCAGGAAGGGGGCAGAGATACGCAGTATTTT. It encodes CASTAQEGGRDTQYF. The chain employs TRBV9 and TRBJ2-3, with 7 bases that match TRBD1. This CDR3 spans 15 amino acids. Looked up from germline, CDR1 is SGDLS and CDR2 is YYNGEE. J gave up 5 bases and V 6 bases, and 12 bases lay outside the gene matches.

V and J are TRBV29-1 and TRBJ1-2; TRBD1 aligns across 9 bases. The junction had 3 bases not matched to a gene; V was cut back by 5 bases and J by 8 bases. The CDR3 extends over 11 amino acids. Germline V gene lookup returns CDR1 SQVTM and CDR2 ANQGSEA. The DNA for the CDR3 is TGCAGCGTTCGACAGGGGGACGGCTACACCTTC. Amino acid sequence: CSVRQGDGYTF.

V and J are TRBV13 and TRBJ2-7; 7 nucleotides line up with TRBD1. Germline-derived CDR1 and CDR2 are PRHDT and FYEKMQ (reference sequence). The V gene end was trimmed by 5 bases and the J gene end by 0 bases; junction bases not matched to a gene: 4. The CDR3 totals 14 residues. CDR3 in DNA: TGTGCCAGCAGCCTCGACAGGGACTCCTACGAGCAGTACTTC. This codes for CASSLDRDSYEQYF.

The V call is TRBV7-9, the J call TRBJ1-6, with unresolved D. CDR1 and CDR2 from the germline V gene are SEHNR and FQNEAQ (reference sequence). This CDR3 has 14 amino acids. With 5 bases removed from V and 5 bases from J, the gap between germline ends came to 10 bases. The CDR3 DNA is TGTGCCAGCAGCGACGGACGGAATAATTCACCCCTCCACTTT. This gives the protein CASSDGRNNSPLHF.

V and J are TRBV6-5 and TRBJ2-7, with 9 nucleotides matching TRBD2. Germline assignment: CDR1 MNHEY and CDR2 SVGAGI. Trimming removed 6 bases from V and 2 bases from J; junction bases left unmatched: 8. The CDR3 runs to 15 residues. CDR3 DNA sequence: TGTGCCAGCAGCCTGGCAGCGGGGGGTCCCTACGAGCAGTACTTC. It yields the protein CASSLAAGGPYEQYF.

This clone was counted a few times. This sequence joins TRBV6-1 and TRBJ2-7; D perhaps matches TRBD1 (6 bases). V dropped 4 bases and J dropped 7 bases, with 20 bases sitting between them. Germline V gene lookup returns CDR1 MNHNS and CDR2 SASEGT. The CDR3 has 15 amino acids. The CDR3 DNA reads TGTGCCAGCAGTGTTGATCCAGGGGTTTCGCGGGAGCAGTACTTC. Amino acid sequence: CASSVDPGVSREQYF.

As to this clone: Other nucleotide sequences from this sample produce the same CDR3. This sequence joins TRBV11-2 and TRBJ2-7; TRBD1 matches 10 bases. The germline CDR1 and CDR2 sequences are SGHAT and FQNNGV. V shed 5 bases, J shed 2 bases, and the junction held 3 bases outside the gene matches. The CDR3 has 14 residues. The CDR3 DNA is TGTGCCAGCAGCCCCGGGACAGGGGCCTACGAGCAGTACTTC. Its protein product is CASSPGTGAYEQYF.

The genes are TRBV7-3 and TRBJ2-1; possibly TRBD1 or TRBD2 for D (5 bases each). V was trimmed by 2 bases and J by 8 bases, leaving 13 bases between them. Germline V gene data show CDR1 as SGHTA and CDR2 as FQGTGA. CDR3 size: 14 residues. The CDR3 DNA is TGTGCCAGCAGCTTAGATGTGGGACGGGATGAGCAGTTCTTC. Translated, it gives CASSLDVGRDEQFF.

The V gene is TRBV15, the J gene TRBJ2-5, with D perhaps TRBD1 (5 bases). Germline CDR1 reads LNHNV; CDR2 reads YYDKDF (reference sequence). The CDR3 has 14 residues. The V and J ends lost 1 base and 4 bases respectively, with 10 bases between them. The CDR3 DNA reads as TGTGCCACCAGCAGAGTTTCAGGGTTAGAGACCCAGTACTTC. Translating gives CATSRVSGLETQYF.

The chain joins TRBV4-1 to TRBJ2-1, with 8 bases matching TRBD2. Germline-derived CDR1 and CDR2 are MGHRA and YSYEKL. The CDR3 sequence is 14 residues long. J gave up 7 bases and V 0 bases, and 2 bases lay outside the gene matches. CDR3: CASSQEGLVNEQFF. CDR3 nucleotide sequence: TGCGCCAGCAGCCAAGAGGGACTAGTAAATGAGCAGTTCTTC.

V usage is TRBV4-2 and J usage is TRBJ2-1, with D perhaps TRBD2 (6 bases). V gave up 3 bases and J gave up 2 bases, with 17 bases separating them. The V gene's germline CDR1 is LGHNA and CDR2 YNFKEQ. The CDR3 sequence is 17 residues long. For the CDR3, the DNA is TGTGCCAGCAGCCATGGCCTCTTAACGGGGGCCTACAATGAGCAGTTCTTC. Its protein product is CASSHGLLTGAYNEQFF.

This sequence joins TRBV9 and TRBJ2-2, with D unclear. Trimming removed 1 base from V and 8 bases from J, with 3 bases in between. Germline lookup yields CDR1 SGDLS and CDR2 YYNGEE. CDR3 size: 11 residues. CDR3 region: CASSVRGELFF. The CDR3 DNA sequence: TGTGCCAGCAGCGTACGTGGGGAGCTGTTTTTT. The full variable domain, with the rest looked up from reference TRBV9 and TRBJ2-2, is DSGVTQTPKHLITATGQRVTLRCSPRSGDLSVYWYQQSLDQGLQFLIQYYNGEERAKGNILERFSAQQFPDLHSELNLSSLELGDSALYFCASSVRGELFFGEGSRLTVL.

The chain employs TRBV6-5 and TRBJ1-2; D unclear. Trimming left V 4 bases short and J 1 base short, with 7 bases between. Germline CDR1 and CDR2: MNHEY and SVGAGI. This CDR3 is built from 13 residues. The chain's CDR3 is CASSSGSNYGYTF. CDR3 DNA sequence: TGTGCCAGCAGTTCTGGCAGTAACTATGGCTACACCTTC.

This rearrangement joins TRBV30 to TRBJ1-1; possibly TRBD1 for D (5 bases). CDR1 and CDR2 from the germline V gene are GTSNPN and SVGIG (reference sequence). V was cut by 2 bases and J by 1 base, with 11 bases left in between. The CDR3 extends over 14 amino acids. The CDR3 sequence: CAWSLGRSNTEAFF. CDR3 in DNA: TGTGCCTGGAGTCTGGGGCGGTCGAACACTGAAGCTTTCTTT.

This chain uses TRBV7-8 with TRBJ1-2, with D possibly TRBD1 on 5 matching bases. This CDR3 is built from 13 residues. Germline lookup yields CDR1 SGHVS and CDR2 FQNEAQ. V was pared by 7 bases and J by 4 bases, with 13 bases between. The chain's CDR3 is CASTLGGGYGYTF. The CDR3 DNA follows: TGTGCCAGCACCCTCGGGGGTGGCTATGGCTACACCTTC.

The chain employs TRBV6-1 and TRBJ1-5, with 7 bases that match TRBD1. There are 14 residues in the CDR3. V was pared by 1 base and J by 6 bases, with 3 bases of the junction left unmatched. Germline assignment: CDR1 MNHNS and CDR2 SASEGT. CDR3 loop: CASSEDRGVQPQHF. The DNA for the CDR3 is TGTGCCAGCAGTGAAGACAGGGGAGTTCAGCCCCAGCATTTT.